The rows below give T cell receptor beta chains drawn from one sample of a study of glioma-infiltrating T cells. TCRdb passed the multiplex PCR reads through MiXCR, listing each CDR3 protein once. The table lists roughly 350,000 distinct CDR3 sequences, 41% of them singletons. Sequencing used glioma tissue, nonneoplastic brain tissue, or PBMCs (not recorded which). The receptors shown here come from a human donor with low-grade glioma or glioblastoma, undergoing nonglioma brain surgery, or in good health (not recorded which). Both conserved end residues are part of each CDR3. D genes are given only for firm matches. Clone size, where shown, is once, few, many, or a class for clones that have expanded.

>TRBV15|TRBJ1-5|.|few
CATAHGPDSNQPQHF
TGTGCCACAGCCCACGGCCCTGATAGCAATCAGCCCCAGCATTTT
>TRBV4-3|TRBJ1-1|.|few
CASSQDLGDDNTEAFF
TGCGCCAGCAGCCAAGACTTGGGAGACGACAACACTGAAGCTTTCTTT
>TRBV7-2|TRBJ2-7|TRBD2|.
CASSLASGSTEQYF
TGTGCCAGCAGTCTCGCTAGCGGGAGTACCGAGCAGTACTTC
>TRBV7-2|TRBJ2-7|.|few
CASSPWDGAYEQYF
TGTGCCAGCAGCCCCTGGGACGGCGCCTACGAGCAGTACTTC
>TRBV7-9|TRBJ2-7|TRBD2|.
CASSPRSGRAFDEQYF
TGTGCCAGCAGCCCCCGCAGCGGGAGGGCCTTCGACGAGCAGTACTTC
>TRBV6-6|TRBJ2-7|TRBD1|many
CASSYRQGSPYEQYF
TGTGCCAGCAGTTACCGACAGGGTAGTCCCTACGAGCAGTACTTC
>TRBV7-3|TRBJ1-1|.|.
CASNPGGEGTEASF
TGTGCCAGCAACCCCGGGGGGGAGGGCACTGAAGCTTCCTTT
>TRBV6-1|TRBJ2-7|TRBD2|.
CASSSSGRGSYERYF
TGTGCCAGCAGTTCCAGCGGGAGGGGTAGTTACGAGCGGTACTTC
>TRBV20-1|TRBJ1-1|.|.
CSASSGVNTEAFF
TGCAGTGCTAGCTCGGGGGTGAACACTGAAGCTTTCTTT
>TRBV15|TRBJ2-7|.|many
CATSRPISGLGVPPYEQYF
TGTGCCACCAGCAGACCGATTTCAGGGTTAGGGGTCCCTCCCTACGAGCAGTACTTC
>TRBV7-2|TRBJ2-7|.|.
CASSRPGLSDYEQYF
TGTGCCAGCAGCCGCCCGGGACTCTCTGATTACGAGCAGTACTTC
>TRBV7-9|TRBJ2-3|TRBD2|.
CASGPTSGRATDTQYF
TGCGCCAGCGGCCCCACTAGCGGGAGGGCGACAGATACGCAGTATTTT
>TRBV27|TRBJ2-7|.|many
CASSLLIDRKEYF
TGTGCCAGCAGTTTATTGATAGACAGGAAGGAGTACTTC
>TRBV20-1|TRBJ2-5|.|.
CSHGQTLRGTQYF
TGCAGCCACGGACAAACGTTGAGGGGGACCCAGTACTTC
>TRBV20-1|TRBJ1-2|.|.
CSATTNYGYTF
TGCAGTGCCACTACTAACTATGGCTACACCTTC
>TRBV7-3|TRBJ1-6|.|.
CASSLRVRGPLNSPLHF
TGTGCCAGCAGCTTAAGGGTTCGGGGGCCGCTTAATTCACCCCTCCACTTT
>TRBV28|TRBJ1-5|TRBD1|.
CASSFPDRASNQPQHF
TGTGCCAGCAGTTTCCCGGACAGGGCGAGCAATCAGCCCCAGCATTTT
>TRBV20-1|TRBJ1-1|.|.
CSAIIADGTEAFF
TGCAGTGCTATTATTGCCGACGGCACTGAAGCTTTCTTT
>TRBV15|TRBJ2-5|.|few
CATSTLRQETQYF
TGTGCCACCTCAACCCTGAGGCAAGAGACCCAGTACTTC
>TRBV20-1|TRBJ2-1|TRBD2|.
CSATPSGRFDEQFF
TGCAGTGCTACCCCTAGCGGGAGGTTCGATGAGCAGTTCTTC
>TRBV6-1|TRBJ2-7|TRBD1|many
CASSLSSGTVYEQYF
TGTGCCAGCAGTCTTTCGTCCGGGACAGTCTACGAGCAGTACTTC
>TRBV15|TRBJ2-3|TRBD2|many
CATSWGGMDTQYF
TGTGCCACCAGCTGGGGAGGGATGGATACGCAGTATTTT